The present T cell receptor beta chain was sequenced within a study of cytomegalovirus exposure and HLA in healthy donors. Trimming shortened V by 0 bases and J by 4 bases, and 7 bases separated the two germline ends. The CDR3 extends over 13 amino acids. Germline values: CDR1 SGHRS, CDR2 YFSETQ. Both 60 Vbeta primers and 13 Jbeta primers went into the PCR. TCRdb keeps only in-frame clones here, not all; method: immunoSEQ multiplex PCR. The data show about 180,000 clones, over 65% seen once. The sample was PBMCs. The genes are TRBV5-1 and TRBJ1-2; no reliable D call. This TCR was sampled from a man between 18 and 35 years old in good health and CMV-seronegative. Written as DNA, the CDR3 is TGCGCCAGCAGCTTGGGTCCGAGCTATGGCTACACCTTC. Translation gives CASSLGPSYGYTF.